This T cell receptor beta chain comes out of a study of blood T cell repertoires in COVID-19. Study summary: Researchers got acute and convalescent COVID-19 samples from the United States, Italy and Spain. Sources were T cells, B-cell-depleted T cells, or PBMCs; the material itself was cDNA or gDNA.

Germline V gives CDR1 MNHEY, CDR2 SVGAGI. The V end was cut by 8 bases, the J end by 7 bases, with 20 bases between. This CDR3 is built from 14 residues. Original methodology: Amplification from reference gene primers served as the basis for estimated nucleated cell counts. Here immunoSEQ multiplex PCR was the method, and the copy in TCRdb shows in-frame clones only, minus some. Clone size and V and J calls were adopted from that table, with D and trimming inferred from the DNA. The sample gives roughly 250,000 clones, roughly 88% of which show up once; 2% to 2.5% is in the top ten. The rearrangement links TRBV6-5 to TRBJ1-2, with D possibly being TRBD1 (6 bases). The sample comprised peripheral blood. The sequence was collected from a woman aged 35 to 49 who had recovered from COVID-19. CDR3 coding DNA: TGTGCCAGCGCCCGACAGGCAAAATTCGGTGGCTACACCTTC. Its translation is CASARQAKFGGYTF.